Sequencing of this T cell receptor beta chain was carried out in a study of cytomegalovirus exposure and HLA in healthy donors (dated 2017 in TCRdb). Broadly, across the study: According to an earlier analysis of 550 to 700 of the donors, about 180 million T cells yielded 90 million to 130 million unique TCR beta sequences and about 300 Gb of sequence data. Along with the approximately 650-subject first cohort, a separate validation cohort of about 110 different subjects was used. On average, around 200,000 unique TCR beta nucleotide sequences were sequenced per donor among a few hundred genotyped donors of the cohort, with approximately 18% of those sequences being non-productive. An early release covering just under 650 HLA-typed donors comprised roughly 300 gigabases of sequencing data and around 86 million unique TCR sequences. The study profiled the T cell repertoires of hundreds of subjects by immunosequencing and related them to cytomegalovirus serostatus. The study combined high-throughput TCR immunosequencing, statistical association of individual TCRs with disease status, and machine learning to predict cytomegalovirus infection status. Roughly five DR-DQ haplotypes were handled as single units for association and clustering because linkage in the cohort was strong. The genetic ancestry cluster associated with self-reported Caucasian donors included around four fifths of the roughly 380 genotyped donors. Class I and class II HLA loci were covered by the typing at four-digit resolution. An earlier analysis of more than 450 of the donors used high-throughput TCR beta sequencing to judge whether each TCR beta V gene segment behaved as functional or pseudogenic. The later analysis used no new phenotypic data to find candidate immune exposures, relying instead on TCR beta sequences and their occurrence across donors. Alongside the repertoire data, information on donor age, sex, ethnicity and CMV serostatus was compiled. All discovery cohort repertoires had been generated on a single sequencing platform. A later genetic analysis took genome-wide SNP genotypes for about 55% of the 666 donors and used that subset as a discovery cohort. Typing coverage varied by locus: roughly 629-640 donors for A, B, C, DRB1 and DQB1; 522 for DQA1; nearly 610 for DPA1; around 450 for DPB1. In a later analysis, previously published TCR beta repertoires from more than 500 donors were re-analyzed and high-resolution HLA genotyping was added so that TCR occurrence patterns could be studied. The study was designed to test whether signatures of past pathogen exposure could be identified by cataloging public T cell receptors.

This clone was seen only a few times. Its antigen target is currently unknown. No much larger clonotype is one base removed from it; base qualities were not supplied. Overall study results and their limits: Several of the top co-occurrence clusters appeared to be linked to parvovirus B19, influenza, CMV and Epstein-Barr virus, according to a later analysis. The cohort was sequenced for TCR beta chains only, and without alpha or paired-chain data the features that could be detected were limited. According to a later genetic analysis, donors in an Asian-associated ancestry cluster had fewer N-insertions in productive TCRs than the approximately 650-donor mean. When HLA alleles, especially DR and DQ, strongly co-occurred, attributing TCR associations to individual alleles was difficult. In a later analysis, some 18,000 TCR beta sequences were associated with specific HLA alleles at a false discovery rate of 0.05. A cluster of highly shared sequence variants was judged likely to be a technical artifact of the sequencing pipeline. Because counts were too low, roughly 16 rarely observed V segments, including chromosome 9 orphons, were left out of the earlier analysis of over 550 of the donors. The presence/absence analyses assumed that sequencing depth was roughly uniform across donors, and that assumption may not be true. In vitro tests confirmed that a few of the cytomegalovirus-associated TCR beta chains recognize cytomegalovirus antigens. For the cohort, immune exposure information was limited to CMV serostatus. The authors suggested that the approach could potentially be generalized to other disease states and immunological phenotypes. A further reported finding was that TCR beta sequences accurately predicted the HLA-A and HLA-B alleles for most subjects in the first cohort. In a later analysis, the rate of TCR association differed among HLA loci, with DRB1 alleles having the most associated TCRs and HLA-C alleles having the fewest. According to a later analysis, most CMV-associated TCR beta chains appeared to be HLA-restricted, and the HLA associations seemed to be driven largely by CMV exposure. Broadly in line with IMGT annotations, most TCR beta V segments showed up in productive rearrangements about 87% or about 30% of the time in an earlier analysis of several hundred of the donors. In the study, around 150 TCR beta chains were listed as associated with cytomegalovirus. Linkage disequilibrium might explain the correlated functional status among segregating V segments, but an unknown experimental factor could not be ruled out. The 87-base-pair reads could not distinguish some IMGT-functional V segments, including TRBV6-2 and TRBV6-3, so those segments were excluded. In both the original and validation cohorts, the classifier was reported to diagnose cytomegalovirus status with high specificity and sensitivity. HLA typing was unavailable for some donors at each locus, so association tests used only the typed subset. Most TCR sequences were observed very rarely across donors, whereas some public TCRs were present in many individuals. A later genetic analysis associated a missense DCLRE1C variant with V-gene and J-gene trimming of TCR beta chains, and an independent cohort replicated the association. A later analysis found that HLA-associated TCR beta chains were more clonally expanded and had lower generation probabilities than equally common non-associated chains.

V drops 1 base and J drops 4 bases, leaving 10 bases in between. CDR1 LGHNT and CDR2 FRNRAP are derived from the germline V gene. The CDR3 holds 15 amino acids from the cysteine to the phenylalanine. Only the CDR3 region is kept as DNA, spanning 45 bases read in frame from base 1. The cohort comprised 550 to 700 healthy bone marrow donors. All cohort members were sampled while nominally healthy, although unrecorded immune exposures were likely present. The donor was CMV seropositive and was included in the group of 300 or so seropositive cohort members. A peripheral blood sample was collected from each donor, and TCR beta sequencing was performed on peripheral blood mononuclear cells. Genomic DNA extraction from the blood cell samples was performed with the Qiagen DNeasy Blood Extraction Kit. The library was prepared using the immunoSEQ multiplex PCR assay. For the multiplex PCR, a mixture combining 60 forward primers for TCR Vbeta segments and 13 reverse primers for TCR Jbeta segments was used. The CDR3 region of rearranged TCR beta genes was amplified from genomic DNA with a multiplex PCR assay. On the Illumina HiSeq System, the amplified TCR beta libraries were sequenced as 87-base-pair reads. On the study's bioinformatics: A later analysis tallied tens of millions of unique TCR beta chains across the 700 or so repertoires, and roughly 11 million of those chains were shared by two or more donors. A nearest-neighbor algorithm error-corrected the raw reads and collapsed the reads into unique sequences, merging closely related sequences to remove PCR and sequencing errors. To assign V, D and J gene segments, CDR3 sequences were aligned to IMGT reference sequences. For a sequence to be retained, a match of at least six nucleotides was required to both a V gene segment and a J gene segment. A rearrangement counted as productive if the CDR3 had no stop codons and remained in frame with V and J, and every other rearrangement counted as non-productive. Following IMGT convention, CDR3 was defined as the stretch from the second conserved V-encoded cysteine up to the conserved J-encoded phenylalanine. The earlier analysis of about 640 of the donors excluded any sequence lacking an unambiguous match to a single V gene segment. An earlier analysis of a few hundred of the donors classified V segments as functional when productive rearrangements were above 56.7% and as segregating when the standard deviation between donors was above 5%. A statistical classification framework was built to diagnose cytomegalovirus status from the catalog of TCR beta chain sequences. In a later analysis, TCR nucleotide sequences were compared against IMGT/GENE-DB human TR gene sequences so that V and J genes could be assigned. In a later analysis, CDR3 sequences and most-parsimonious VDJ recombination scenarios were assigned using the TCRdist pipeline. In a later analysis, every TCR beta chain was defined by the combination of its CDR3 amino acid sequence and its V-gene family, and reads without a unique V-gene family were dropped. As a way to deal with suspected cross-contamination and a sequencing artifact, a later analysis dropped 450 to 600 nucleotide sequences that were highly shared and had low generation probability. For each public chain, a later analysis derived a clonal expansion index from normalized ranks of inferred template counts within each repertoire. In a later analysis, generation probabilities were computed using a VDJ recombination model fitted to out-of-frame rearrangements, and the results were checked against IGoR. In a later analysis, hypergeometric tests were used to score TCR-TCR, TCR-HLA and TCR-CMV co-occurrence, with a repertoire-size bias correction applied to TCR pairs. False discovery rates were estimated in a later analysis by permuting HLA or CMV assignments 20 times. In a later analysis, co-occurring TCRs were grouped with DBSCAN, and TCRdist sequence similarity was added when clustering was performed within HLA-allele-positive subsets. Repertoires with fewer than 30,000 or more than 120,000 public chains, plus five repertoires with anomalous nucleotide sharing, were excluded from co-occurrence clustering. TCRdb limited this immuneACCESS table to in-frame rearrangements with V and J called. A share of clones is missing; checked studies link under half to unresolved V genes, and the rest is unexplained. From that table come the V and J calls and clone size; the DNA was used to work out D and trimming. This sample comprises more than 150,000 clones, about four fifths of them detected only once. 1% of the sample lies in the top ten.

This receptor was taken from a woman in her fifties or sixties in good health and CMV-seropositive. Recombination joined TRBV12-5 with TRBJ2-2, with no confidently assigned D gene. Sequences were obtained from PBMCs. The DNA sequence follows: TGTGCTAGTGGTTTGGGTCAAACGGGCACCGGGGAGCTGTTTTTT. Translated, it gives CASGLGQTGTGELFF.